This passage covers 2 T cell receptor beta chains from one sample sequenced in a study of blood T cell repertoires in COVID-19. The data were produced by immunoSEQ multiplex PCR, yet TCRdb's version contains in-frame clones alone and is incomplete. The data show tens of thousands of clones, with roughly 71% seen just once and roughly 27% held by the top ten. Sequenced sample: peripheral blood. These receptors were obtained from a woman aged 80 or over with acute or convalescent COVID-19.

The V gene is TRBV24-1, the J gene TRBJ1-1, with 8 bases fitting TRBD1. CDR1 and CDR2 (germline): KGHDR, SFDVKD. There are 17 residues in the CDR3. The V gene end was trimmed by 6 bases and the J gene end by 4 bases; junction bases not matched to a gene: 15. The CDR3 here is CATSRSGGRGLVTEAFF. The CDR3 coding sequence is TGTGCCACCAGTCGTTCGGGTGGCAGGGGGCTGGTCACTGAAGCTTTCTTT.

The chain couples TRBV5-1 to TRBJ1-5; 8 bases map to TRBD1. CDR3 size: 15 residues. Per the germline V gene, CDR1 is SGHRS and CDR2 is YFSETQ. J was trimmed by 3 bases and V by 4 bases; bases with no gene match: 6. The DNA of the CDR3 is TGCGCCAGCAGCCAAACGGGACAGGACAATCAGCCCCAGCATTTT. It codes for CASSQTGQDNQPQHF.